This T cell receptor (beta chain) was found in a study of memory CD4+ T cells and cytomegalovirus serostatus. General study results and limits: About 40% of the roughly 160 known CMV-associated TCRbeta sequences appeared in CD4+ memory.

V was clipped by 0 bases and J by 10 bases; unmatched bases: 13. This CDR3 has 17 residues. CDR1 is LGHNA, CDR2 YNFKEQ, per germline. With regard to this clone: Its antigen remains unknown.

Single viable CD3+CD4+CD8-CD45RO+ cells were sorted as the memory CD4+ T cells. Some clones are missing from TCRdb's copy, which holds only in-frame ones; the method was immunoSEQ multiplex PCR. The sample lists 55,000 to 65,000 clones, 82% seen once, with 0.5% in the top ten. The material sequenced was memory CD4+ T cells from blood. This sequence originates from an adult in good health and CMV-seronegative. Some clones in this sample may be carry-over from other donors' samples. The rearrangement links TRBV4-2 to TRBJ1-4; 8 bases agree with TRBD1. CDR3 region: CASSQDRDRIPARKLFF. CDR3 DNA sequence: TGTGCCAGCAGCCAAGATAGGGACAGGATCCCCGCTCGAAAACTGTTTTTT.